This T cell receptor (beta chain) is from a study of response to subunit inactivated influenza vaccine. General study results and limits: Seasonal influenza vaccination, on each occasion, was suggested by the authors to recruit few new T cells.

TCRdb recomputed calls from the RT-PCR reads with MiXCR, one row per CDR3 protein. The profile shows about 520,000 distinct CDR3 sequences, approximately 24% of them singletons. Comment on this clonotype: Its antigen is unknown.

Germline V gene lookup returns CDR1 DFQATT and CDR2 SNEGSKA (reference sequence). The CDR3 extends over 13 amino acids. With V trimmed by 4 bases and J by 5 bases, 4 bases remained unmatched. This clonotype was sampled from a man aged 45-65 years who received an inactivated influenza vaccine. V is TRBV20-1 and J is TRBJ2-1; 8 bases are a match to TRBD2. Sequences were derived from CD4+ T cells sorted from PBMCs, sampled 5 days after vaccination. CDR3 in DNA: TGCAGTGCTACCAGCGGGAGCCACAATGAGCAGTTCTTC. It encodes CSATSGSHNEQFF.